This T cell receptor beta chain was sequenced for a study of human T cells and chemical hapten exposure. Whole-study context: 0.01% DPC was applied to the upper back in patch tests, which were read at 6 days.

Each CDR3 protein is one row after TCRdb ran MiXCR on the RACE reads. The table has 65,000 to 85,000 distinct CDR3 sequences, approximately 10% seen once. This clonotype has a single count. Noted time point: patch test 1, 2 weeks after DPC sensitization. Treatment of the sample: therapeutic diphenylcyclopropenone sensitization with weekly scalp DPC. Germline CDR1 LGHNA, CDR2 YSLEER. The CDR3 is 16 residues long. V trimming: 4 bases; J trimming: 7 bases; junction bases outside the gene matches: 10. Sequenced here: whole blood, sampled in connection with sensitization to the hapten diphenylcyclopropenone (DPC). J is TRBJ2-7 and V is TRBV4-3; TRBD2 aligns across 13 bases. The receptor was isolated from a woman aged 45 to 65 with alopecia areata. Some clones in this sample may be carry-over from other donors' samples. The CDR3 DNA is TGCGCCAGCAGCCGCGAACTAGCGGGAGGGCCGAGGGAGCAGTACTTC. As protein: CASSRELAGGPREQYF.